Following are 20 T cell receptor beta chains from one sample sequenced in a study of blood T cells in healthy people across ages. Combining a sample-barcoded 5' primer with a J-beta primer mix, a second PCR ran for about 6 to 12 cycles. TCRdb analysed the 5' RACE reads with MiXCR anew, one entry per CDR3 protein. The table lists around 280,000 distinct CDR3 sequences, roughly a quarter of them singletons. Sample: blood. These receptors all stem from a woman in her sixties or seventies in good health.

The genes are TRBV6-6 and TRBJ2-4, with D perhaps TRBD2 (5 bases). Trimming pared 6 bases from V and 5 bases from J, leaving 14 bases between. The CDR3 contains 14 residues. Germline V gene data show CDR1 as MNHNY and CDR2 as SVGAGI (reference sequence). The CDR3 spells CASSAHGRQNIQYF. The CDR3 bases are TGTGCCAGCAGCGCCCATGGGAGACAAAACATTCAGTACTTC.

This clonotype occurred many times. CDR3 in DNA: TGTGCCAGCAGTTCACTAGCGGGTGTAGCCAAAAACATTCAGTACTTC. Amino acid sequence: CASSSLAGVAKNIQYF. The chain combines TRBV28 with TRBJ2-4, with TRBD2 identical over 9 bases. The CDR3 extends over 16 amino acids. J gave up 0 bases and V 4 bases, and 4 bases lay outside the gene matches. Germline V gene lookup returns CDR1 MDHEN and CDR2 SYDVKM.

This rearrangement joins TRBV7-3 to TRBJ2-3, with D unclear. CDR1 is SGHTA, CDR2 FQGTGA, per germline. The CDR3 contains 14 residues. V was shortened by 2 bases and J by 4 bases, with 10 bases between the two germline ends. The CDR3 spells CASSLSRLSDTQYF. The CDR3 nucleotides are TGTGCCAGCAGCTTATCCCGACTGTCAGATACGCAGTATTTT.

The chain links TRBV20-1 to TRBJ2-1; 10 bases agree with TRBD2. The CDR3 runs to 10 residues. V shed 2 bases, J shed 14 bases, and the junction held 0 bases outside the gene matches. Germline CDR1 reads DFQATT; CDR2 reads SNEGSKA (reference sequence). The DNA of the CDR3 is TGCAGTGCTAGACTAGCGGGGGAGTTCTTC. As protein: CSARLAGEFF.

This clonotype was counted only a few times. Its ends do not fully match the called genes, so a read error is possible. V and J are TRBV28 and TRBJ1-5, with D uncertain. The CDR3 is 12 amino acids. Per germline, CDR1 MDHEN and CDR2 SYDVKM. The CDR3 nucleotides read TGTGCCAGCAGTTTGGTAAATCGGCCCCAGCATTTT. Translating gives CASSLVNRPQHF.

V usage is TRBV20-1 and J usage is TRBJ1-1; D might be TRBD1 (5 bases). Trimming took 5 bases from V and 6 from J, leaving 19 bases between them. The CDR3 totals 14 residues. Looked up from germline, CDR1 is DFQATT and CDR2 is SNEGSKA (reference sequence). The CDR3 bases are TGCAGTGCTCCCGACTTTGTCGGCAGGGCTGAAGCTTTCTTT. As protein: CSAPDFVGRAEAFF.

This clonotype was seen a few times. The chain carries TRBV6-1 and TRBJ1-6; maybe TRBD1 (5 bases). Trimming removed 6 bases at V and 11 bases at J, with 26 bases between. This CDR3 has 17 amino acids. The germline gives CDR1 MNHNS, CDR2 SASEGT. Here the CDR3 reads CASRPSGRGGPHPPLHF. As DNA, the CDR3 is TGTGCCAGCAGACCCTCGGGGAGGGGAGGCCCCCATCCACCCCTCCACTTT.

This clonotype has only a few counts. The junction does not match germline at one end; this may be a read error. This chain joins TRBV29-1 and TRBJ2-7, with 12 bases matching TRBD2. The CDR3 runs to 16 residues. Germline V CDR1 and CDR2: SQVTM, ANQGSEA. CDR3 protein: CSVEGFGLAGTYEQHF. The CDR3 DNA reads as TGCAGCGTTGAAGGGTTTGGACTAGCGGGAACCTACGAGCAGCACTTC.

The CDR3 loop is CASSLSILETQYF. DNA of the CDR3: TGTGCCAGCAGCCTATCGATTTTAGAGACCCAGTACTTC. The chain joins TRBV7-3 to TRBJ2-5; no definite D call. The CDR3 is 13 amino acids. The germline V and J ends were trimmed by 5 bases and 4 bases, with 11 bases remaining between them. Germline assignment: CDR1 SGHTA and CDR2 FQGTGA.

CDR3 in amino acids: CSARGGPAYYGYTF. DNA for the CDR3: TGCAGTGCTAGGGGCGGTCCGGCCTACTATGGCTACACCTTC. The genes are TRBV20-1 and TRBJ1-2; D not resolved. CDR3 length: 14 residues. Trimming took 3 bases from V and 3 from J, leaving 14 bases between them. CDR1 DFQATT and CDR2 SNEGSKA come from the germline V gene (reference sequence).

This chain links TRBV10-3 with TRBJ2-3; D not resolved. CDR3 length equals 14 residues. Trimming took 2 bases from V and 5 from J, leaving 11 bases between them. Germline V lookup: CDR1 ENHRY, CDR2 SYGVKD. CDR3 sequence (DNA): TGTGCCATCAGTGAGCCCCCACGCAGAGATACGCAGTATTTT. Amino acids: CAISEPPRRDTQYF.

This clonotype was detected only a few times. The CDR3 sequence: CASSPLTAGGPRETQYF. As DNA, the CDR3 is TGTGCCAGCAGCCCACTTACAGCGGGAGGGCCGCGGGAGACCCAGTACTTC. This chain links TRBV7-2 with TRBJ2-5, with TRBD2 matching over 10 bases. With V trimmed by 5 bases and J by 5 bases, 14 bases remained unmatched. Germline V gene data show CDR1 as SGHTA and CDR2 as FQGNSA. The CDR3 spans 17 residues. Combining the CDR3 with reference TRBV7-2 and TRBJ2-5 gives the whole variable domain GAGVSQSPSNKVTEKGKDVELRCDPISGHTALYWYRQSLGQGLEFLIYFQGNSAPDKSGLPSDRFSAERTGGSVSTLTIQRTQQEDSAVYLCASSPLTAGGPRETQYFGPGTRLLVL.

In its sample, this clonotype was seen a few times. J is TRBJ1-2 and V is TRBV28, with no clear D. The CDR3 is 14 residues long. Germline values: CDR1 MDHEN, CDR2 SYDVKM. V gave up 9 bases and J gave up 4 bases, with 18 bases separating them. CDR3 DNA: TGTGCCAGTTCCCAGGATAATAGACTCTATGGCTACACCTTC. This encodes CASSQDNRLYGYTF.

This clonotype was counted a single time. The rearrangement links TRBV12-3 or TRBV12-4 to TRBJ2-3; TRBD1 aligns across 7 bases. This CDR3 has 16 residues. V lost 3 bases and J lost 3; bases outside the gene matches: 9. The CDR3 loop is CASSFLTGVQTDTQYF. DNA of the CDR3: TGTGCCAGCAGTTTTCTCACAGGGGTTCAGACAGATACGCAGTATTTT.

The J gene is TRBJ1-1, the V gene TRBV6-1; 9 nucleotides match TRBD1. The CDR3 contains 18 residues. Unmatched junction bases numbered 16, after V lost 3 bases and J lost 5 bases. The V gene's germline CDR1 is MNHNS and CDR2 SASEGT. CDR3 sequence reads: CASSDALAGQGGGTEAFF. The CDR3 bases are TGTGCCAGCAGTGACGCCCTCGCGGGACAGGGAGGGGGAACTGAAGCTTTCTTT.

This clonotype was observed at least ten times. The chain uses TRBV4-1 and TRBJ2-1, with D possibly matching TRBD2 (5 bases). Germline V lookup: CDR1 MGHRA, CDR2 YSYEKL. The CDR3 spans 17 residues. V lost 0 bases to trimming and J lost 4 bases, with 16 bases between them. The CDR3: CASSQEPPGVLYNEQFF. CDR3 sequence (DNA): TGCGCCAGCAGCCAAGAACCCCCCGGGGTATTGTACAATGAGCAGTTCTTC.

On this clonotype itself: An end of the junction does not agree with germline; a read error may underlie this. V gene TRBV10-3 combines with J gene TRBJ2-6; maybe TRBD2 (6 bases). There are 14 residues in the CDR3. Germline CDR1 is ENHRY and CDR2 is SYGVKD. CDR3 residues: CATSDSGSPNVLTF. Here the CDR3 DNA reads TGTGCCACCAGTGACTCCGGGAGCCCCAACGTCCTGACTTTC.

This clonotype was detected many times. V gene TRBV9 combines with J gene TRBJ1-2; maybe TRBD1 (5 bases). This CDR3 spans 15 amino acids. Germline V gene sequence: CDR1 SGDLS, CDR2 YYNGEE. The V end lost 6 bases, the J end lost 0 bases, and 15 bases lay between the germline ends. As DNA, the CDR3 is TGTGCCAGCAAGAGCGTTAAGGGGTCTAACTATGGCTACACCTTC. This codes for CASKSVKGSNYGYTF.

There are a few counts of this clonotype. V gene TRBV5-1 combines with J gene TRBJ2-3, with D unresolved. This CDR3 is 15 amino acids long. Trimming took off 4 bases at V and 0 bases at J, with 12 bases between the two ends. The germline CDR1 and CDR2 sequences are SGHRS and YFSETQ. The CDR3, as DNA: TGCGCCAGCAGCCCTGACCGCCTTAGCACAGATACGCAGTATTTT. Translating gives CASSPDRLSTDTQYF.

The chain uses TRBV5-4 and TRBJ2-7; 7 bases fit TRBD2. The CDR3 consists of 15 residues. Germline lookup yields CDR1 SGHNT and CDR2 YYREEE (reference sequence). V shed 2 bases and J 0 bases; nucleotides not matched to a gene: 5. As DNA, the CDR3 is TGTGCCAGCAGCTTTTCGAGCGGGGTCTCCTACGAGCAGTACTTC. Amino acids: CASSFSSGVSYEQYF. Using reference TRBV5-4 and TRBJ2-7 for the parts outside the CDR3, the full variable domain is ETGVTQSPTHLIKTRGQQVTLRCSSQSGHNTVSWYQQALGQGPQFIFQYYREEENGRGNFPPRFSGLQFPNYSSELNVNALELDDSALYLCASSFSSGVSYEQYFGPGTRLTVT.